The TCR beta chain described here comes from a study of regulatory T cells in long-lasting Graves disease. Study observations and caveats: Segments TRBV28, TRBJ1-2 and TRBJ2-5 showed preferential usage in persistent disease.

Trimming shortened V by 1 base and J by 10 bases, and 5 bases separated the two germline ends. Germline V gene lookup returns CDR1 ENHRY and CDR2 SYGVKD. The CDR3 runs to 11 residues. The time point is: newly diagnosed GD, antithyroid drugs for less than 3 months. Isolated PBMC RNA provided the starting material for the TCR library. Comment on this clonotype: No antigen is known for it.

Researchers made TCR beta libraries by using iRepertoire HTBI primers and running Arm-PCR on CDR3 regions. Using its own MiXCR run on the multiplex PCR reads, TCRdb lists one record per CDR3 protein. The table lists around 450,000 distinct CDR3 sequences, about a sixth of them singletons, with 9% to 15% in the top ten. The sample also formed part of further work on T cells in Graves' hyperthyroidism and ophthalmopathy.

The sample here was peripheral blood mononuclear cells (PBMCs), taken at new diagnosis, from a patient treated with antithyroid drugs. The chain uses TRBV10-3 and TRBJ2-1, with no clear D. The receptor comes from a man aged 35-49 years with Graves disease. The CDR3 here is CAISELYEQFF. The DNA of the CDR3 is TGTGCCATCAGTGAGTTGTACGAGCAGTTCTTC.